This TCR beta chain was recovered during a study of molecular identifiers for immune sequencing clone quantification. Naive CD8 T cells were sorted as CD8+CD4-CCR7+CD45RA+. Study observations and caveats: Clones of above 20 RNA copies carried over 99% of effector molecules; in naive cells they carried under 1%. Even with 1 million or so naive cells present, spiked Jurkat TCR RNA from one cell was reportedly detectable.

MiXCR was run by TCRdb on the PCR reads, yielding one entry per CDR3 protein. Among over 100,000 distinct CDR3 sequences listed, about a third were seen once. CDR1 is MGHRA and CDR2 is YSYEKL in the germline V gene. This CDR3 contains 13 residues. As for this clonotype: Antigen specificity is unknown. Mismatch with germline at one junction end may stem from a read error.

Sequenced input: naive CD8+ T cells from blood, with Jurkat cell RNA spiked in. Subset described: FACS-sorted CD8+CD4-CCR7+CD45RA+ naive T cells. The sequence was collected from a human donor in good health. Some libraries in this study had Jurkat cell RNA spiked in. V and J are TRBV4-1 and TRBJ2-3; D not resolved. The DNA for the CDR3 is TGCGCCAGCGGCCAAGTAGGAACAGATACGCAGAATTTT. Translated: CASGQVGTDTQNF.